This T cell receptor beta chain stems from a study of Ad26.COV2.S vaccination and SARS-CoV-2 variants. Study background: A participant enrolled in the COV1001 Ad26.COV2.S trial arm provided the sample. Findings and caveats of the study: Reportedly, after vaccination the spike-specific CD8+ and CD4+ T cell responses displayed substantial breadth. Estimates derived from TCR breadth and depth analyses may have underestimated total T cell responses.

The protocol was immunoSEQ multiplex PCR, while the TCRdb copy is restricted to in-frame clones and leaves out a portion. The repertoire holds fewer than 500,000 clones, roughly 90% seen once, with approximately 12% in the top ten. The treatment here: approximately 18 received Ad26.COV2.S at low or high dose, single or two shots; roughly five received placebo; per-sample allocation not given. The study sampled participants on day 63 after the first vaccine or placebo injection. An Ad26 vector expressing Wuhan-strain SARS-CoV-2 spike constituted the vaccine. V was clipped by 5 bases and J by 0 bases; unmatched bases: 7. There are 15 residues in the CDR3. CDR1 is MNHEY and CDR2 is SMNVEV in the germline V gene (reference sequence). In regard to this clone: The antigen is unknown.

The sequence came from a person aged 18-60 years who received the Ad26.COV2.S COVID-19 vaccine or a placebo. The chain joins TRBV27 to TRBJ2-7; the match to TRBD1 covers 7 bases. The sequences come from peripheral blood, collected in a trial of Ad26.COV2.S vaccine versus placebo. The CDR3 sequence is CASSTGTVHSYEQYF. For the CDR3, the DNA is TGTGCCAGCAGTACCGGGACAGTTCACTCCTACGAGCAGTACTTC.